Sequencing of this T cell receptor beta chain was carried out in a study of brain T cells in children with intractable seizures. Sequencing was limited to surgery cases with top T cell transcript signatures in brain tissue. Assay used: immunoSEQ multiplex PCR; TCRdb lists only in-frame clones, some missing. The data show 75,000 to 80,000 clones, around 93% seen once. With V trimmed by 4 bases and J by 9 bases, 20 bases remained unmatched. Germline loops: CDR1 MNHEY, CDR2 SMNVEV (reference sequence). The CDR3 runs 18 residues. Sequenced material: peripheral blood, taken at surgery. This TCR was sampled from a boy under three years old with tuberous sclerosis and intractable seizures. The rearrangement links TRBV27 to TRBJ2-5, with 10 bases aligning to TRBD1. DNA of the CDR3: TGTGCCAGCAGTTCTTCCGACCCAGACAGGGGGCAGCTAGGGGCCCAGTACTTC. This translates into CASSSSDPDRGQLGAQYF.